This T cell receptor (beta chain) was obtained from a study of blood T cell repertoires in COVID-19. CDR1 and CDR2 (germline): SGDLS, YYNGEE. Losses at the gene ends were 4 bases for V and 10 bases for J; bases not matched to a gene: 4. The CDR3 is 12 amino acids. TCRdb keeps only in-frame clones here, not all; method: immunoSEQ multiplex PCR. The data hold over 120,000 clones, with 80% to 90% observed a single time. Cohort allocation depended upon clinical history that participants reported. This receptor was obtained from a man aged 45-60 years who had recovered from COVID-19. The material sequenced was PBMCs or T cells enriched from blood (not recorded which). The chain recombines TRBV9 with TRBJ1-2; 10 bases fit TRBD1. The CDR3 DNA is TGTGCCAGCAGCCCCCGACAGGGGGCCTACACCTTC. Encoded protein: CASSPRQGAYTF.